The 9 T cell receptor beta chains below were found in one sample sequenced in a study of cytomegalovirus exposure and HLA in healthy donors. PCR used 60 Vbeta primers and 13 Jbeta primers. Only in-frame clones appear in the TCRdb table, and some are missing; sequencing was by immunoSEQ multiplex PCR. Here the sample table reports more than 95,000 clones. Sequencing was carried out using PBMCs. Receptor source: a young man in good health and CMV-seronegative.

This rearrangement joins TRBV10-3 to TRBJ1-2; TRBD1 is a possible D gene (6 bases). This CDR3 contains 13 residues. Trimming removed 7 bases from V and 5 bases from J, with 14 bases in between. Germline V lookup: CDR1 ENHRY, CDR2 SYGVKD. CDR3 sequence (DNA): TGTGCCATCACGCGGGGGCCAGAATATGGCTACACCTTC. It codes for CAITRGPEYGYTF.

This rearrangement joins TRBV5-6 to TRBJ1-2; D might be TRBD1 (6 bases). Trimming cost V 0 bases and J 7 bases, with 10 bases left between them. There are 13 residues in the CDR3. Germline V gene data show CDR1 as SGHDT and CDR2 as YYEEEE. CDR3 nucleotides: TGTGCCAGCAGCTTGGGACAGGATCGTGGCTACACCTTC. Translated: CASSLGQDRGYTF.

CDR3 in amino acids: CASSLGQGLNQPQHF. CDR3 sequence (DNA): TGTGCCAGCAGCTTGGGACAGGGGCTCAATCAGCCCCAGCATTTT. The genes are TRBV5-8 and TRBJ1-5; 8 bases agree with TRBD1. The CDR3 contains 15 residues. Germline V gives CDR1 SGHTS, CDR2 YDEGEE. V was clipped by 0 bases and J by 3 bases; unmatched bases: 2. Looking up the rest from reference TRBV5-8 and TRBJ1-5 gives the full variable domain: EAGVTQSPTHLIKTRGQQATLRCSPISGHTSVYWYQQALGLGLQFLLWYDEGEERNRGNFPPRFSGRQFPNYSSELNVNALELEDSALYLCASSLGQGLNQPQHFGDGTRLSIL.

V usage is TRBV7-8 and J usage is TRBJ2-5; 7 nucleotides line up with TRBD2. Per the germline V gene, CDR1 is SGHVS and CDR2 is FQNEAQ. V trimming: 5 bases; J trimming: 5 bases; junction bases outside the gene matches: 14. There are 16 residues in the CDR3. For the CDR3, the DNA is TGTGCCAGCAGCAACCCCGGGGGGTTGTCCATCGAGACCCAGTACTTC. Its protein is CASSNPGGLSIETQYF.

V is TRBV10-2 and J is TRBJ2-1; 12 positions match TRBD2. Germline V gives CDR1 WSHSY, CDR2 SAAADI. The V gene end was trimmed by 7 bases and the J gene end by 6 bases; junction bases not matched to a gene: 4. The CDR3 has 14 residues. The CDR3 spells CASTGLAGPNEQFF. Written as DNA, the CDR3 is TGCGCCAGCACTGGACTAGCGGGACCCAATGAGCAGTTCTTC.

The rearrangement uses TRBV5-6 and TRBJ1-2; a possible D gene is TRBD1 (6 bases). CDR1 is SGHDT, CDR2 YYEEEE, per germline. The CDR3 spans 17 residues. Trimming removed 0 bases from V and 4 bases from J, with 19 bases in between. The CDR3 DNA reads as TGTGCCAGCAGCTTGGCGATGGGCAGGGGCTCTACCTATGGCTACACCTTC. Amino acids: CASSLAMGRGSTYGYTF.

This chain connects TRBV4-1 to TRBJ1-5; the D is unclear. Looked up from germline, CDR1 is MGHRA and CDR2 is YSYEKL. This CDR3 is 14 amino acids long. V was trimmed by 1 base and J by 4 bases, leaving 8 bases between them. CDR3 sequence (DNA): TGCGCCAGCAGCCAAGTGGGGAGGAATCAGCCCCAGCATTTT. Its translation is CASSQVGRNQPQHF.

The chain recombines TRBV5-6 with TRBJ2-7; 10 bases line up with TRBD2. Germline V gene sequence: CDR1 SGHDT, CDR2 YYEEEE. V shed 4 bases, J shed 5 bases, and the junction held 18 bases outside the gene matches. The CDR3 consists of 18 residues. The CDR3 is CASSRSMGLARHGNEQYF. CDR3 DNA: TGTGCCAGCAGCCGAAGCATGGGACTAGCGAGACATGGTAACGAGCAGTACTTC. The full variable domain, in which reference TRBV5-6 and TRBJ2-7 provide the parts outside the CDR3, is DAGVTQSPTHLIKTRGQQVTLRCSPKSGHDTVSWYQQALGQGPQFIFQYYEEEERQRGNFPDRFSGHQFPNYSSELNVNALLLGDSALYLCASSRSMGLARHGNEQYFGPGTRLTVT.

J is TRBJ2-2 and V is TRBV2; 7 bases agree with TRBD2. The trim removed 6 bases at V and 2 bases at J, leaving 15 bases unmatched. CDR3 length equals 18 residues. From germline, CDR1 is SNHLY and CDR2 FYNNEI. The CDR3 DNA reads TGTGCCAGCAGCCCCCTCGGATCGGGACTACTTAACACCGGGGAGCTGTTTTTT. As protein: CASSPLGSGLLNTGELFF. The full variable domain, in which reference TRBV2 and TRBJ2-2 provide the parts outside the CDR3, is EPEVTQTPSHQVTQMGQEVILRCVPISNHLYFYWYRQILGQKVEFLVSFYNNEISEKSEIFDDQFSVERPDGSNFTLKIRSTKLEDSAMYFCASSPLGSGLLNTGELFFGEGSRLTVL.